A single sample gave rise to the 20 T cell receptor beta chains below, sequenced in a study of cytomegalovirus exposure and HLA in healthy donors. Primers included in the PCR were 60 Vbeta and 13 Jbeta primers. The method was immunoSEQ multiplex PCR; TCRdb's version includes in-frame clones alone and lacks a portion of them. The repertoire holds under 200,000 clones, with 80% to 85% as singletons. Material: PBMCs. These receptors came from a male donor in good health and CMV-seropositive.

This clone showed up just once. The DNA for the CDR3 is TGTGCCAGCAGCGTAGCTGGGACTATCTCCTACAATGAGCAGTTCTTC. Its translation is CASSVAGTISYNEQFF. The chain carries TRBV9 and TRBJ2-1, with 7 bases fitting TRBD2. The junction had 3 bases not matched to a gene; V was cut back by 0 bases and J by 0 bases. The CDR3 extends over 16 amino acids. Per germline, CDR1 SGDLS and CDR2 YYNGEE.

This chain links TRBV15 with TRBJ2-2; D is perhaps TRBD2 (6 bases). The V and J ends lost 0 bases and 0 bases respectively, with 11 bases between them. The CDR3 spans 17 residues. Germline V gene sequence: CDR1 LNHNV, CDR2 YYDKDF (reference sequence). The CDR3 region is CATSRDPAGTNTGELFF. The CDR3 DNA reads as TGTGCCACCAGCAGAGATCCAGCGGGCACGAACACCGGGGAGCTGTTTTTT. The full variable domain, rest sourced from reference TRBV15 and TRBJ2-2, is DAMVIQNPRYQVTQFGKPVTLSCSQTLNHNVMYWYQQKSSQAPKLLFHYYDKDFNNEADTPDNFQSRRPNTSFCFLDIRSPGLGDTAMYLCATSRDPAGTNTGELFFGEGSRLTVL.

The V call is TRBV7-2, the J call TRBJ1-4, with TRBD1 as a possible D gene (6 bases). The CDR3 is 16 residues long. Trimming removed 0 bases at V and 8 bases at J, with 16 bases between. Germline assignment: CDR1 SGHTA and CDR2 FQGNSA. As DNA, the CDR3 is TGTGCCAGCAGCTTAGCTCAGGGGCGAATTACAGAAAAACTGTTTTTT. This sequence encodes CASSLAQGRITEKLFF.

The chain combines TRBV30 with TRBJ1-2; D ambiguous. Germline CDR1 is GTSNPN and CDR2 is SVGIG (reference sequence). Trimming removed 0 bases from V and 4 bases from J, with 6 bases in between. This CDR3 has 12 amino acids. The DNA for the CDR3 is TGTGCCTGGAGTGTCTTTTTCTATGGCTACACCTTC. Protein product: CAWSVFFYGYTF.

The table lists this clone with a few counts. The chain uses TRBV27 and TRBJ2-1, with D perhaps matching TRBD2 (6 bases). CDR1 is MNHEY, CDR2 SMNVEV, per germline (reference sequence). The V end lost 2 bases, the J end lost 6 bases, and 8 bases lay between the germline ends. This CDR3 is 13 amino acids long. CDR3 nucleotides: TGTGCCAGCAGTTTACTAGCGACCAATGAGCAGTTCTTC. Translated: CASSLLATNEQFF.

The genes are TRBV5-1 and TRBJ1-1; no definite D call. Trimming removed 4 bases at V and 1 base at J, with 2 bases between. Looked up from germline, CDR1 is SGHRS and CDR2 is YFSETQ. The CDR3 sequence is 11 residues long. The CDR3 DNA follows: TGCGCCAGCAGCCGGAACACTGAAGCTTTCTTT. Translating gives CASSRNTEAFF.

The rearrangement links TRBV28 to TRBJ2-1; TRBD1 agrees at 7 bases. This CDR3 comprises 16 residues. V lost 4 bases and J lost 1; bases outside the gene matches: 7. The V gene's germline CDR1 is MDHEN and CDR2 SYDVKM. CDR3 sequence (DNA): TGTGCCAGCAGTTCTGAGACAGGGTTGTCCTACAATGAGCAGTTCTTC. Amino acids: CASSSETGLSYNEQFF. Full variable domain (outside the CDR3, taken from reference TRBV28 and TRBJ2-1): DVKVTQSSRYLVKRTGEKVFLECVQDMDHENMFWYRQDPGLGLRLIYFSYDVKMKEKGDIPEGYSVSREKKERFSLILESASTNQTSMYLCASSSETGLSYNEQFFGPGTRLTVL.

This rearrangement joins TRBV28 to TRBJ2-6; no clear D. Trimming removed 2 bases from V and 4 bases from J, with 9 bases in between. The CDR3 length is 15 residues. Germline-derived CDR1 and CDR2 are MDHEN and SYDVKM. The CDR3 sequence: CASSLMETGANVLTF. The CDR3 coding sequence is TGTGCCAGCAGTTTAATGGAGACCGGGGCCAACGTCCTGACTTTC.

J is TRBJ1-1 and V is TRBV7-9, with D possibly being TRBD1 (5 bases). Germline V gene data show CDR1 as SEHNR and CDR2 as FQNEAQ (reference sequence). V lost 4 bases and J lost 5, with 14 bases in between. The CDR3 is 14 amino acids. CDR3 DNA: TGTGCCAGCAGCTCGGGTGCGGGGCTAACTGAAGCTTTCTTT. Translation gives CASSSGAGLTEAFF.

This clone was picked up one time. This chain links TRBV11-2 with TRBJ2-7; 7 bases line up with TRBD2. Germline loops: CDR1 SGHAT, CDR2 FQNNGV. CDR3 length equals 18 residues. Trimming removed 2 bases from V and 2 bases from J; junction bases left unmatched: 15. The CDR3 DNA is TGTGCCAGCAGCTTAAGGGGTGGGGGGGGAAGGATCCCCTACGAGCAGTACTTC. Encoded protein: CASSLRGGGGRIPYEQYF. The whole variable domain, remainder taken from reference TRBV11-2 and TRBJ2-7, is EAGVAQSPRYKIIEKRQSVAFWCNPISGHATLYWYQQILGQGPKLLIQFQNNGVVDDSQLPKDRFSAERLKGVDSTLKIQPAKLEDSAVYLCASSLRGGGGRIPYEQYFGPGTRLTVT.

A single count supports this clone. The rearrangement joins TRBV10-3 to TRBJ2-2; 9 nucleotides agree with TRBD2. Germline V gene lookup returns CDR1 ENHRY and CDR2 SYGVKD. The ends lost 6 bases at V and 7 bases at J; junction bases unmatched: 6. This CDR3 has 14 residues. CDR3 DNA: TGTGCCATCAGGCCTAGCGGGACTAGCGGGGAGCTGTTTTTT. This encodes CAIRPSGTSGELFF.

The rearrangement links TRBV28 to TRBJ2-2, with 10 nucleotides matching TRBD2. The CDR3 contains 17 residues. The junction had 11 bases not matched to a gene; V was cut back by 4 bases and J by 6 bases. Germline values: CDR1 MDHEN, CDR2 SYDVKM. This chain's CDR3 is CASSSIGVAGGAGELFF. CDR3 coding DNA: TGTGCCAGCAGTTCGATCGGAGTAGCGGGAGGTGCCGGGGAGCTGTTTTTT. The whole variable domain, filled in from reference TRBV28 and TRBJ2-2, reads DVKVTQSSRYLVKRTGEKVFLECVQDMDHENMFWYRQDPGLGLRLIYFSYDVKMKEKGDIPEGYSVSREKKERFSLILESASTNQTSMYLCASSSIGVAGGAGELFFGEGSRLTVL.

The J gene is TRBJ1-6, the V gene TRBV30; a possible D gene is TRBD1 (5 bases). The CDR3 consists of 14 residues. Trimming pared 4 bases from V and 10 bases from J, leaving 17 bases between. Per the germline V gene, CDR1 is GTSNPN and CDR2 is SVGIG (reference sequence). This CDR3 reads CAWIMGQGNSPLHF. CDR3 nucleotides: TGTGCCTGGATAATGGGGCAGGGCAACTCACCCCTCCACTTT.

This clone appeared a few times. The rearrangement uses TRBV27 and TRBJ2-1, with TRBD2 identical over 7 bases. This CDR3 is 15 amino acids long. Germline CDR1 MNHEY, CDR2 SMNVEV (reference sequence). V was pared by 3 bases and J by 2 bases, with 4 bases of the junction left unmatched. This chain's CDR3 is CASSFLAGAYNEQFF. The CDR3 DNA reads as TGTGCCAGCAGTTTTCTGGCGGGGGCCTACAATGAGCAGTTCTTC.

This rearrangement joins TRBV28 to TRBJ1-1, with D perhaps TRBD1 (6 bases). Between the trimmed V and J ends, which lost 4 bases and 11 bases, there was a span of 14 bases. This CDR3 has 12 residues. Germline CDR1 and CDR2: MDHEN and SYDVKM. CDR3 in DNA: TGTGCCAGCAGTTCACCCGGGGGGCAGGCTTTCTTT. This codes for CASSSPGGQAFF.

J is TRBJ2-2 and V is TRBV19; 10 nucleotides agree with TRBD1. Germline lookup yields CDR1 LNHDA and CDR2 SQIVND (reference sequence). The CDR3 sequence is 16 residues long. J lost 3 bases, V lost 4 bases, and 5 bases had no gene match. The CDR3 reads CASSKEGQGYTGELFF. The CDR3 DNA is TGTGCCAGTAGTAAAGAGGGACAGGGGTACACCGGGGAGCTGTTTTTT.

CDR3 nucleotide sequence: TGTGCCAGCAGCGTAGACGGGAGTTGGGCAGATACGCAGTATTTT. As protein: CASSVDGSWADTQYF. This chain uses TRBV9 with TRBJ2-3, with a possible D match to TRBD2 (6 bases). The length of the CDR3 is 15 residues. The germline V gene encodes CDR1 SGDLS and CDR2 YYNGEE. V was clipped by 0 bases and J by 4 bases, with 12 bases between them. The entire variable domain, with the rest obtained from reference TRBV9 and TRBJ2-3, is as follows: DSGVTQTPKHLITATGQRVTLRCSPRSGDLSVYWYQQSLDQGLQFLIQYYNGEERAKGNILERFSAQQFPDLHSELNLSSLELGDSALYFCASSVDGSWADTQYFGPGTRLTVL.

The rearrangement links TRBV28 to TRBJ1-6; a weak D match, TRBD1 (6 bases). This CDR3 is built from 14 residues. CDR1 MDHEN and CDR2 SYDVKM come from the germline V gene. Trimming removed 6 bases at V and 8 bases at J, with 14 bases between. DNA of the CDR3: TGTGCCAGCAGGGAGCAGGGGTTACATTCACCCCTCCACTTT. Its protein product is CASREQGLHSPLHF.

The chain uses TRBV28 and TRBJ2-5, with 7 bases aligning to TRBD2. The CDR3 has 14 residues. The V segment lost 1 base and the J segment 1 base; nucleotides outside the gene matches: 0. Germline lookup yields CDR1 MDHEN and CDR2 SYDVKM. CDR3 in amino acids: CASSLSSGQETQYF. CDR3 in DNA: TGTGCCAGCAGTTTATCTAGCGGCCAAGAGACCCAGTACTTC.

This clone was seen only once. The gene calls are TRBV9 and TRBJ2-2; TRBD2 is a possible D gene (6 bases). V was shortened by 4 bases and J by 4 bases, with 17 bases between the two germline ends. Per the germline V gene, CDR1 is SGDLS and CDR2 is YYNGEE. This CDR3 region has 16 residues. CDR3 sequence reads: CASSFNWDLLTGELFF. The CDR3 nucleotides are TGTGCCAGCAGCTTCAACTGGGACTTACTCACCGGGGAGCTGTTTTTT.